The subject of this entry is one T cell receptor beta chain. Its specificity is not known. An end of the junction differs from the germline gene, which may be a read error. The data derive from a study of T cells in Graves' hyperthyroidism and ophthalmopathy. General study points: Separating ophthalmopathy from stable hyperthyroidism was achieved by a 13 V-J model.

On the basis of clinical symptoms, serum thyroxine and TRAb, thyroid ultrasound and orbital computed tomography, diagnoses were made. This CDR3 has 17 amino acids. Germline CDR1 DFQATT, CDR2 SNEGSKA (reference sequence). Amplification targeted TCR beta CDR3 regions from RNA transcripts. HTBI primers were used for first-round RT-PCR of the TCR CDR3. TCRdb independently ran MiXCR on the multiplex PCR reads; one entry per CDR3 protein. In the table there are over 450,000 distinct CDR3 sequences, roughly a sixth of which are singletons. The sequencing input was blood. The clonotype was recovered from a woman in her late teens or twenties with Graves' ophthalmopathy. J is TRBJ1-2 and V is TRBV20-1; TRBD1 might be the D (6 bases). The CDR3 nucleotides are TGCAGTGCTAGAACTCCGACAGGCGTAACATATAACTATGGCTGCACCTTC. Translating it yields CSARTPTGVTYNYGCTF.